The clone carrying this T cell receptor beta chain was detected ten times or more. Its antigen is unidentified. After constant-region reverse-primer amplification, full-length variable regions underwent semi-nested PCR with Nested Universal Primer A. TCRdb re-called the 5' RACE reads through MiXCR, storing one row per CDR3 protein. The sample has under 35,000 distinct CDR3 sequences; around 22% are singletons. Germline CDR1 and CDR2: MDHEN and SYDVKM. The CDR3 extends over 15 amino acids. The ends lost 3 bases at V and 7 bases at J; junction bases unmatched: 7. Whole-study findings and limits: Tumor memory CD4+ T cell TCR gene usage clustered with blood and lymph node memory CD4+ cells and lymph node naive CD4+ cells.

The sequence was collected from a female donor with breast cancer. What was sequenced was memory CD4+ T cells sorted from blood. The subset: memory CD4+ T cells, CD4+CD45RO+CD25-. This chain links TRBV28 with TRBJ2-2; TRBD2 matches at 8 bases. The CDR3 nucleotides are TGTGCCAGCAGTTTTTGGCGGGAGGTAAACGGGGAGCTGTTTTTT. It codes for CASSFWREVNGELFF.